This T cell receptor (beta chain) was identified during a study of cytomegalovirus exposure and HLA in healthy donors. Germline CDR1 SGDLS, CDR2 YYNGEE. The CDR3 contains 15 residues. V lost 4 bases and J 0 bases, leaving 11 bases between the germline ends. Researchers ran the PCR with 60 Vbeta and 13 Jbeta primers. TCRdb's copy holds only in-frame clones and misses some; the assay was immunoSEQ multiplex PCR. The sample has 95,000 to 100,000 clones, roughly 80% seen once. Sequenced input: PBMCs. The receptor was derived from a female donor in good health and CMV-seronegative. The chain joins TRBV9 to TRBJ1-5; D is possibly TRBD1 (5 bases). The CDR3 region has the DNA TGTGCCAGCAGCCCCGGACACCGTAGCAATCAGCCCCAGCATTTT. Its translation: CASSPGHRSNQPQHF.